The present entry profiles one TCR beta chain with its context. Antigen unknown. The germline gives CDR1 SGDLS, CDR2 YYNGEE. Trimming pared 4 bases from V and 0 bases from J, leaving 8 bases between. This CDR3 has 14 amino acids. The data belong to a study of shared clonotypes between healthy human individuals. Study at large: Per donor, CD8 memory used one plate, CD8 naive used two, CD4 memory used three and CD4 naive used three.

Each subset's genomic DNA was shared equally among a number of immunoSEQ plates. Using immunoSEQ multiplex PCR, the repertoire was profiled, and TCRdb retains in-frame clones only, with some absent. The table shows 780,000 or so clones, with 72% occurring only once. The donor cohort consisted entirely of Caucasian adults residing in Nashville, Tennessee. Findings and caveats of the study: The study's rarefaction showed incomplete sorted-subset sequencing despite large depth.

The receptor was derived from a woman aged 25-40 years in good health. Sequenced material: memory CD4+ T cells sorted from blood. Subset in this sample: CD45RA-negative fraction. This rearrangement joins TRBV9 to TRBJ2-1; the D is unclear. CDR3 bases: TGTGCCAGCAGCCTTTCTCTCTCCTACAATGAGCAGTTCTTC. Translating gives CASSLSLSYNEQFF.